This is a list of T cell receptor beta chains from one sample in a study of cytomegalovirus exposure and HLA in healthy donors. TCRdb keeps only in-frame clones here, not all; method: immunoSEQ multiplex PCR. The data hold approximately 210,000 clones, with over 60% observed a single time. Specimen: PBMCs. Every receptor here comes from a woman aged 40 to 50 in good health and CMV-seronegative. CDR3s include the opening cysteine and the closing phenylalanine or tryptophan. The D gene is left open where the match is weak. Rows may omit the clone size; those that give it use once, few, many or a size class.

J gene | D gene | clone size | V gene | CDR3 protein | CDR3 DNA
TRBJ2-5 | . | . | TRBV7-9 | CASSLASGTQETQYF | TGTGCCAGCAGCTTAGCTTCCGGGACACAAGAGACCCAGTACTTC
TRBJ2-2 | . | . | TRBV11-1 | CASRIVGPGNTGELFF | TGTGCCAGCAGGATAGTAGGTCCAGGGAACACCGGGGAGCTGTTTTTT
TRBJ2-7 | TRBD1 | . | TRBV9 | CASSVRGQDDEQYF | TGTGCCAGCAGCGTAAGGGGACAGGACGACGAGCAGTACTTC
TRBJ2-1 | . | . | TRBV30 | CAWAAGGPHNEQFF | TGTGCCTGGGCCGCGGGTGGCCCCCACAATGAGCAGTTCTTC
TRBJ2-5 | . | . | TRBV5-1 | CASRTTGQETQYF | TGCGCCAGCCGAACGACAGGCCAAGAGACCCAGTACTTC
TRBJ2-3 | TRBD2 | . | TRBV9 | CASSPIGTSGSGTQYF | TGTGCCAGCAGCCCCATCGGGACTAGCGGGAGTGGAACGCAGTATTTT
TRBJ2-5 | . | . | TRBV6-5 | CASSIQATETQYF | TGTGCCAGCAGCATCCAAGCTACGGAGACCCAGTACTTC
TRBJ2-6 | TRBD1 | . | TRBV19 | CASSMGQGAVSGANVLTF | TGTGCCAGTAGTATGGGGCAGGGGGCCGTTTCTGGGGCCAACGTCCTGACTTTC
TRBJ2-1 | . | . | TRBV19 | CASSSTTSRNEQFF | TGTGCCAGTAGCAGCACGACTAGTCGGAATGAGCAGTTCTTC
TRBJ2-1 | TRBD2 | . | TRBV2 | CASSPSGTTYNEQFF | TGTGCCAGCAGTCCGAGCGGGACTACATACAATGAGCAGTTCTTC
TRBJ2-5 | TRBD2 | . | TRBV7-3 | CASSLGGRGQETQYF | TGTGCCAGCAGCTTAGGCGGGAGGGGACAAGAGACCCAGTACTTC
TRBJ1-3 | . | few | TRBV6-5 | CASIPRGAGGNTIYF | TGTGCCAGCATCCCCCGGGGGGCCGGAGGAAACACCATATATTTT